One sample yielded the 9 T cell receptor beta chains listed below, sequenced in a study of spatial heterogeneity in lung cancer. Time point here: sample taken at primary tumor resection. No cells were sorted before sequencing. The whole RNA sequenced was extracted from tumor, nontumor lung or frozen PBMC. TCRdb re-called the 5' RACE reads with MiXCR, one entry per CDR3 protein. The table includes 90,000 to 95,000 distinct CDR3 sequences, 9.5% to 15% detected once. The specimen comprised PBMCs, sampled at surgery. These receptors all come from a male donor with early-stage non-small cell lung cancer.

There are a few counts of this clonotype. The chain links TRBV20-1 to TRBJ2-1; 7 nucleotides match TRBD2. Trimming at V came to 4 bases and at J to 0 bases, leaving 3 bases not matched to a gene. The germline V gene has CDR1 DFQATT and CDR2 SNEGSKA (reference sequence). This CDR3 comprises 14 residues. The CDR3 nucleotides read TGCAGTGCTACGGGGGGAAGCTCCTACAATGAGCAGTTCTTC. This translates into CSATGGSSYNEQFF.

For this clonotype: One end of the junction varies from germline; a read error may be responsible. The J gene is TRBJ1-1, the V gene TRBV30; D uncertain. The germline CDR1 and CDR2 sequences are GTSNPN and SVGIG (reference sequence). The CDR3 covers 13 residues. The CDR3 DNA sequence: TGTGCCCGGAGTATGCGAGTTGACACTGAAGCTTTCTTT. It translates to CARSMRVDTEAFF.

This clonotype was detected ten times or more. The rearrangement uses TRBV6-2 or TRBV6-3 and TRBJ2-7; D remains unclear. Per germline, CDR1 MNHEY and CDR2 SVGEGT. V was clipped by 2 bases and J by 6 bases, with 20 bases between them. The CDR3 length is 16 residues. The CDR3 region has the DNA TGTGCCAGCAGTTACCCCTGGCTGGAAACGGGTGCCGAGCAGTACTTC. Residues: CASSYPWLETGAEQYF.

The V call is TRBV12-3 or TRBV12-4, the J call TRBJ2-7, with a tentative D call TRBD1 (6 bases). This CDR3 contains 13 residues. Trimming removed 6 bases at V and 5 bases at J, with 14 bases between. In DNA form, the CDR3 reads TGTGCCAGCAGCCGAGGACAGAACCACGAGCAGTACTTC. Encoded protein: CASSRGQNHEQYF.

This clonotype occurred many times. This chain joins TRBV7-9 and TRBJ2-2; TRBD1 might be the D (6 bases). V was cut by 3 bases and J by 6 bases, with 14 bases left in between. This CDR3 has 15 residues. Germline-derived CDR1 and CDR2 are SEHNR and FQNEAQ (reference sequence). CDR3 amino acids: CASSFGAGESGELFF. The CDR3 DNA reads as TGTGCCAGCAGCTTCGGCGCAGGGGAGTCCGGGGAGCTGTTTTTT.

This clonotype was observed at least ten times. The rearrangement links TRBV6-2 or TRBV6-3 to TRBJ2-7; D remains ambiguous. The V and J ends lost 6 bases and 6 bases respectively, with 9 bases between them. There are 11 residues in the CDR3. Germline CDR1 MNHEY, CDR2 SVGEGT. The CDR3 DNA follows: TGTGCCAGCAGCTCCGGCGGCGAGCAGTACTTC. It is translated as CASSSGGEQYF.

This clonotype was seen ten or more times. A junction end diverges from the germline sequence, so it may reflect a read error. The V and J genes are TRBV14 and TRBJ2-7; TRBD1 matches 8 bases. The CDR3 sequence is 14 residues long. Per germline, CDR1 SGHDN and CDR2 FVKESK. This CDR3 is CASSQSAEYRGSSF. CDR3 coding DNA: TGTGCCAGCAGCCAATCAGCTGAATACAGGGGGTCAAGCTTC.

There are many counts of this clonotype. This CDR3 reads CASSLSSYEQYF. The CDR3 DNA sequence: TGTGCCAGCAGTCTCAGCTCCTACGAGCAGTACTTC. The chain couples TRBV28 to TRBJ2-7; D unclear. The CDR3 is 12 amino acids. Trimming pared 5 bases from V and 0 bases from J, leaving 5 bases between. Per germline, CDR1 MDHEN and CDR2 SYDVKM.

The rearrangement links TRBV10-3 to TRBJ2-3; D perhaps matches TRBD2 (7 bases). Per germline, CDR1 ENHRY and CDR2 SYGVKD. This CDR3 region has 17 residues. The V and J ends lost 8 bases and 4 bases respectively, with 25 bases between them. This CDR3 reads CAIRPDSEGGEADTQYF. CDR3 sequence (DNA): TGTGCCATCCGTCCGGACTCCGAAGGGGGGGAGGCAGATACGCAGTATTTT.